A single TCR beta chain is shown here with its context. Its antigen is still unknown. The sample originates from a study of cytomegalovirus exposure and HLA in healthy donors. General study results and limits: From TCR beta sequences, most subjects' HLA-A and HLA-B alleles were reportedly predicted accurately. Later analysis reportedly placed an Asian-associated ancestry cluster below the roughly 600-donor mean in N-insertions. Data from an earlier analysis indicated that most TCR beta V segments were productive either about 90% or about 30% of the time.

V shed 4 bases and J 3 bases; nucleotides not matched to a gene: 8. This CDR3 is built from 16 residues. Germline CDR1 is MNHEY and CDR2 is SVGAGI. The PCR had 60 Vbeta and 13 Jbeta primers. Assay used: immunoSEQ multiplex PCR; TCRdb lists only in-frame clones, some missing. The sample lists 170,000 or so clones; 75% to 90% were seen once. This clonotype was obtained from a man between 25 and 39 years old in good health and CMV-seropositive. The chain carries TRBV6-5 and TRBJ1-5; 8 bases are a match to TRBD1. Sequencing input: PBMCs. CDR3 residues: CASSSGGTGVNQPQHF. In DNA form, the CDR3 reads TGTGCCAGCAGTTCCGGGGGGACAGGAGTCAATCAGCCCCAGCATTTT.